Listed below are T cell receptor beta chains from one sample, sequenced in a study of cytomegalovirus exposure and HLA in healthy donors. The method was immunoSEQ multiplex PCR; TCRdb's version includes in-frame clones alone and lacks a portion of them. The table shows about 130,000 clones, with around three quarters occurring only once. Sequencing was performed on PBMCs. The receptors were gathered from a man aged 35 to 55 in good health and CMV-seronegative. The CDR3 runs from the conserved cysteine through the conserved F or W. The order of the fields is D gene, V gene, clone size, J gene, CDR3 protein, CDR3 DNA. The D gene is left open where the match is weak. Only part of the rows carry a size: once, few, many, or a class if the clone is expanded.

D: TRBD2
V: TRBV30
size: few
J: TRBJ2-1
CDR3: CAWNAGSGSRSYNEQFF
DNA: TGTGCCTGGAACGCTGGCAGCGGGAGTAGATCCTACAATGAGCAGTTCTTC

D: TRBD1
V: TRBV5-1
size: .
J: TRBJ2-7
CDR3: CASSPSRGQGYEQYF
DNA: TGCGCCAGCAGCCCCTCGCGAGGACAGGGTTACGAGCAGTACTTC

D: .
V: TRBV29-1
size: .
J: TRBJ1-1
CDR3: CSVHRQENTEAFF
DNA: TGCAGCGTCCATCGACAAGAGAACACTGAAGCTTTCTTT

D: TRBD1
V: TRBV5-1
size: .
J: TRBJ1-2
CDR3: CASSLGTGAPGYTF
DNA: TGCGCCAGCAGCCTCGGGACAGGCGCTCCTGGCTACACCTTC

D: .
V: TRBV7-9
size: .
J: TRBJ2-3
CDR3: CASSPQKGGPTTDTQYF
DNA: TGTGCCAGCAGCCCCCAGAAAGGGGGTCCTACCACAGATACGCAGTATTTT

D: .
V: TRBV5-6
size: .
J: TRBJ2-7
CDR3: CASSPGVSGAYEQYF
DNA: TGTGCCAGCAGCCCCGGTGTTAGCGGAGCCTACGAGCAGTACTTC

D: .
V: TRBV5-6
size: .
J: TRBJ1-1
CDR3: CASSLGQKNTEAFF
DNA: TGTGCCAGCAGCTTGGGACAGAAGAACACTGAAGCTTTCTTT

D: TRBD1
V: TRBV4-1
size: .
J: TRBJ2-7
CDR3: CASSPGQGNVEQYF
DNA: TGCGCCAGCAGCCCGGGACAGGGAAACGTCGAGCAGTACTTC

D: TRBD1
V: TRBV7-9
size: .
J: TRBJ1-6
CDR3: CASSLAVGGGSPLHF
DNA: TGTGCCAGCAGCTTAGCGGTAGGGGGCGGTTCACCCCTCCACTTT

D: .
V: TRBV2
size: few
J: TRBJ2-7
CDR3: CASSESVGASYEQYF
DNA: TGTGCCAGCAGTGAATCGGTGGGGGCCTCCTACGAGCAGTACTTC

D: .
V: TRBV7-9
size: .
J: TRBJ1-3
CDR3: CASSLGQLSGNTIYF
DNA: TGTGCCAGCAGCTTAGGACAGCTCTCTGGAAACACCATATATTTT

D: TRBD1
V: TRBV5-1
size: .
J: TRBJ2-3
CDR3: CASQGVRNTDTQYF
DNA: TGCGCCTCACAGGGGGTGAGGAACACAGATACGCAGTATTTT

D: .
V: TRBV4-1
size: .
J: TRBJ2-1
CDR3: CASSQSPTGGYYNEQFF
DNA: TGCGCCAGCAGCCAAAGCCCGACGGGGGGCTACTACAATGAGCAGTTCTTC

D: TRBD2
V: TRBV19
size: .
J: TRBJ2-7
CDR3: CASSYLAGATYEQYF
DNA: TGTGCCAGTAGTTATCTAGCGGGGGCTACCTACGAGCAGTACTTC

D: .
V: TRBV6-5
size: .
J: TRBJ1-1
CDR3: CASSSNHRVQAFF
DNA: TGTGCCAGCAGTTCGAACCACAGGGTTCAAGCTTTCTTT

D: .
V: TRBV25-1
size: .
J: TRBJ2-3
CDR3: CASSEHLTGTDTQYF
DNA: TGTGCCAGCAGTGAACATCTGACAGGCACAGATACGCAGTATTTT

D: TRBD1
V: TRBV7-9
size: .
J: TRBJ1-5
CDR3: CASSPTGGNQPQHF
DNA: TGTGCCAGCAGCCCGACAGGGGGGAATCAGCCCCAGCATTTT

D: .
V: TRBV2
size: .
J: TRBJ1-5
CDR3: CASKSQGVGNQPQHF
DNA: TGTGCCAGCAAGAGCCAGGGTGTGGGCAATCAGCCCCAGCATTTT

D: .
V: TRBV4-1
size: .
J: TRBJ2-7
CDR3: CASSQEGQGPYEQYF
DNA: TGCGCCAGCAGCCAAGAAGGGCAGGGCCCTTACGAGCAGTACTTC

D: .
V: TRBV30
size: few
J: TRBJ2-2
CDR3: CAWSVHGAGELFF
DNA: TGTGCCTGGAGTGTACACGGGGCCGGGGAGCTGTTTTTT

D: .
V: TRBV4-3
size: once
J: TRBJ1-1
CDR3: CASSQTGSTEAFF
DNA: TGCGCCAGCAGCCAAACAGGGTCCACTGAAGCTTTCTTT

D: .
V: TRBV7-8
size: .
J: TRBJ1-5
CDR3: CASSLARPSPGNQPQHF
DNA: TGTGCCAGCAGCTTAGCCCGCCCGTCCCCGGGCAATCAGCCCCAGCATTTT

D: .
V: TRBV30
size: .
J: TRBJ2-3
CDR3: CAWSGTENTQYF
DNA: TGTGCCTGGAGTGGTACAGAAAATACGCAGTATTTT

D: TRBD1
V: TRBV7-8
size: .
J: TRBJ1-2
CDR3: CASSSRQGNGYTF
DNA: TGTGCCAGCAGCTCGAGACAGGGTAACGGCTACACCTTC

D: TRBD1
V: TRBV27
size: .
J: TRBJ2-7
CDR3: CASRTPGQGTYEQYF
DNA: TGTGCCAGCAGGACTCCGGGACAGGGGACCTACGAGCAGTACTTC

D: .
V: TRBV7-2
size: .
J: TRBJ1-4
CDR3: CASSPRVAEKLFF
DNA: TGTGCCAGCAGCCCCCGTGTAGCTGAAAAACTGTTTTTT

D: TRBD2
V: TRBV4-1
size: .
J: TRBJ2-1
CDR3: CASSQESGRALGDEQFF
DNA: TGCGCCAGCAGCCAAGAAAGCGGGAGGGCCCTCGGCGATGAGCAGTTCTTC

D: TRBD2
V: TRBV5-8
size: .
J: TRBJ2-2
CDR3: CASTRGDSNTGELFF
DNA: TGTGCCAGCACTCGGGGGGACTCGAACACCGGGGAGCTGTTTTTT

D: TRBD2
V: TRBV15
size: .
J: TRBJ2-7
CDR3: CATSRSSGRASGEQYF
DNA: TGTGCCACCAGCAGGTCTAGCGGGAGGGCCTCGGGGGAGCAGTACTTC

D: TRBD1
V: TRBV5-1
size: .
J: TRBJ1-2
CDR3: CASSHGRDRVVYGYTF
DNA: TGCGCCAGCAGCCACGGCCGGGACAGGGTTGTCTATGGCTACACCTTC

D: TRBD2
V: TRBV4-1
size: .
J: TRBJ2-7
CDR3: CASSQSPSGEYEQYF
DNA: TGCGCCAGCAGCCAATCGCCTAGCGGGGAGTACGAGCAGTACTTC

D: .
V: TRBV6-5
size: .
J: TRBJ1-5
CDR3: CASATSQYSNQPQHF
DNA: TGTGCCAGCGCAACCTCCCAGTATAGCAATCAGCCCCAGCATTTT

D: TRBD2
V: TRBV7-2
size: .
J: TRBJ2-7
CDR3: CASSLVFTSGGASYEQYF
DNA: TGTGCCAGCAGCTTAGTGTTTACTAGCGGGGGTGCATCCTACGAGCAGTACTTC

D: TRBD1
V: TRBV30
size: .
J: TRBJ2-1
CDR3: CATQGVDNEQFF
DNA: TGTGCTACCCAGGGGGTGGACAATGAGCAGTTCTTC

D: .
V: TRBV6-6
size: once
J: TRBJ2-2
CDR3: CASSYFPEGGGELFF
DNA: TGTGCCAGCAGTTACTTCCCGGAAGGAGGCGGGGAGCTGTTTTTT

D: .
V: TRBV28
size: few
J: TRBJ1-1
CDR3: CASSYPQAGSNTEAFF
DNA: TGTGCCAGCAGCTATCCACAGGCCGGGTCAAACACTGAAGCTTTCTTT

D: TRBD2
V: TRBV14
size: .
J: TRBJ2-1
CDR3: CASSLIRGERYNEQFF
DNA: TGTGCCAGCAGCCTAATCCGGGGGGAGAGGTACAATGAGCAGTTCTTC

D: TRBD1
V: TRBV25-1
size: few
J: TRBJ2-2
CDR3: CASSEYFQGAGELFF
DNA: TGTGCCAGCAGTGAATATTTCCAGGGGGCAGGGGAGCTGTTTTTT

D: .
V: TRBV9
size: .
J: TRBJ2-3
CDR3: CASSVLATGTDTQYF
DNA: TGTGCCAGCAGCGTCCTAGCGACTGGGACAGATACGCAGTATTTT

D: TRBD1
V: TRBV4-1
size: .
J: TRBJ1-4
CDR3: CASSPTRGQGTNEKLFF
DNA: TGCGCCAGCAGCCCTACCCGCGGACAGGGGACTAATGAAAAACTGTTTTTT

D: .
V: TRBV11-3
size: .
J: TRBJ1-1
CDR3: CASSLVLGADTEAFF
DNA: TGTGCCAGCAGCTTAGTTCTGGGGGCCGACACTGAAGCTTTCTTT

D: TRBD1
V: TRBV7-9
size: .
J: TRBJ1-2
CDR3: CASSRGQVIGGYTF
DNA: TGTGCCAGCAGCCGAGGACAGGTTATTGGTGGCTACACCTTC

D: .
V: TRBV7-2
size: .
J: TRBJ1-2
CDR3: CASSLSTGNYGYTF
DNA: TGTGCCAGCAGCCTCTCTACAGGGAACTATGGCTACACCTTC

D: TRBD1
V: TRBV28
size: .
J: TRBJ2-7
CDR3: CASSLSSGGAPYEQYF
DNA: TGTGCCAGCAGCTTAAGCTCAGGGGGCGCACCCTACGAGCAGTACTTC

D: TRBD2
V: TRBV11-1
size: .
J: TRBJ2-1
CDR3: CASTRGVSGIVYNEQFF
DNA: TGTGCCAGCACGAGGGGGGTTAGCGGGATAGTCTACAATGAGCAGTTCTTC

D: TRBD2
V: TRBV28
size: .
J: TRBJ2-7
CDR3: CASRVAGGPYEQYF
DNA: TGTGCCAGCAGAGTAGCGGGAGGGCCTTACGAGCAGTACTTC

D: .
V: TRBV7-9
size: few
J: TRBJ2-1
CDR3: CASTTTMGGAYEQFF
DNA: TGTGCCAGCACCACCACGATGGGGGGGGCCTATGAGCAGTTCTTC

D: .
V: TRBV28
size: .
J: TRBJ1-1
CDR3: CASSSPGRGNTEAFF
DNA: TGTGCCAGCAGTTCCCCGGGCAGGGGGAACACTGAAGCTTTCTTT

D: .
V: TRBV5-4
size: .
J: TRBJ2-6
CDR3: CASSNDRSGANVLTF
DNA: TGTGCCAGCAGCAACGACAGATCAGGGGCCAACGTCCTGACTTTC

D: TRBD1
V: TRBV7-9
size: once
J: TRBJ1-3
CDR3: CASSRQGGGNTIYF
DNA: TGTGCCAGCAGCCGACAGGGGGGCGGAAACACCATATATTTT

D: .
V: TRBV5-1
size: .
J: TRBJ2-5
CDR3: CASSWGEETQYF
DNA: TGCGCCAGCAGCTGGGGAGAAGAGACCCAGTACTTC

D: TRBD1
V: TRBV11-3
size: .
J: TRBJ1-1
CDR3: CASSGTGGAGTEAFF
DNA: TGTGCCAGCAGCGGCACAGGGGGCGCCGGCACTGAAGCTTTCTTT

D: .
V: TRBV29-1
size: .
J: TRBJ1-1
CDR3: CSVEDREVRAAFF
DNA: TGCAGCGTTGAAGATCGGGAAGTCCGGGCAGCTTTCTTT

D: .
V: TRBV18
size: .
J: TRBJ2-3
CDR3: CASSPSPGLRGSRDTQYF
DNA: TGTGCCAGCTCACCTAGCCCAGGACTTCGCGGGTCCCGGGATACGCAGTATTTT